This T cell receptor beta chain was captured in a study of shared clonotypes between healthy human individuals (dated by TCRdb to the early 2020s). Regarding the complete study: The cohort comprised a couple of women and three men aged 18 to 49 years. For each donor, three plates each were used for CD4 naive and CD4 memory, two plates were used for CD8 naive, and one plate was used for CD8 memory. Blood TCR repertoires of roughly 5 healthy adults were deeply sequenced to estimate repertoire size and the extent of clonotype sharing between individuals. To increase sequencing depth and limit assay-specific biases, TCR repertoire library preparation and sequencing were carried out by different laboratories using diverse techniques. Between about 0.85 and 9.5 billion PBMCs per donor were obtained by leukapheresis.

The donors were healthy, HIV-negative adults with no recently reported acute infections or vaccinations. Every donor was a Caucasian adult living in Nashville, Tennessee, USA. CD4+ T cells were enriched by magnetic negative selection, after which naive cells were positively selected on CD45RA and the negative fraction was taken as the memory subset. Blood was collected by leukapheresis, and PBMCs were isolated by Ficoll-Histopaque density gradient centrifugation and then cryopreserved in liquid nitrogen vapor phase. Analytical flow cytometry was used to check the purity and quantity of each magnetically sorted T cell population. From each sorted fraction, genomic DNA was isolated and quantified by UV absorbance on a Nanodrop 2000c. As encoded in the germline V gene (reference sequence), CDR1 is GTSNPN while CDR2 is SVGIG. The CDR3, from cysteine to phenylalanine, totals 14 residues. CDR3 DNA is the only sequence kept; it has 42 bases, read in frame from the first base. V gives up 0 bases and J gives up 4 bases, and the segment between their germline ends measures 10 bases.

TCR CDR3 regions were amplified from genomic DNA by multiplex PCR using the deep immunoSEQ assay. Genomic DNA extracted from each cell subset was distributed evenly over all wells of several immunoSEQ 96-well plates, and each plate served as one replicate. For sorted subsets, 200 to 250 ng of genomic DNA, equivalent to 30,000 or so T cell genomes, went into each replicate PCR. Purified libraries were measured with a Qubit 3.0 fluorometer, size-checked on a Bioanalyzer 2100, and measured again with the KAPA Library Quantification kit. A separate single-read 150-cycle Illumina NextSeq 550 flow cell was used to sequence each immunoSEQ 96-well plate. In the authors' own workflow: Because the immunoSEQ output included only junctional sequences and no quality scores, the filtering could not be the same as the filtering used for full-length reads. Sequences were annotated with PyIR, a Python wrapper for IgBLAST v1.9, using IMGT germline references to assign V/J genes and CDR3. Reads with weak V/J assignments (E-value above 1e-6), missing CDR3, stop codons, out-of-frame junctions, or ambiguous translated residues were removed. V3J clonotypes were defined by identical inferred V gene, J gene, and CDR3 amino acid sequence. Percentage overlap between repertoires was calculated by dividing the number of shared unique clonotypes by the size of the smaller repertoire. Three approaches were used to assess repertoire richness: RTK rarefaction, the Chao1 estimator, and Recon v2.1 estimates of unobserved clonotypes. Generation probabilities for all TCRbeta clonotypes obtained by the gDNA method from several donors were computed using OLGA. TCRdb mirrors the immuneACCESS table, restricted to in-frame sequences. Some clones are absent from its copies; in checked studies, under half trace to an unresolved V gene, and the reason for the others is unknown. D and trimming come from the DNA, and the V and J calls and clone size come from that table. Recorded for this sample are approximately 1,000,000 clones; more than 75% of them occurred a single time. Under 0.65% of the sample belongs to the ten largest clones.

Remarks on this clone: Its antigen has not been determined. Base quality data are lacking; no much larger clone is found one base away.

Broad study findings and their caveats: Larger estimated clonotype richness was generally found for naive subsets than for memory subsets. Incomplete sequencing was indicated by rarefaction of sorted-subset datasets, despite the large sequencing depth. Because the study included a small number of donors, the genetic and exposure-history diversity represented was limited. Across a handful of donors, 5% to 6% of naive CD4, roughly 3.4% of naive CD8, about 2.3% of memory CD4, and under 0.45% of memory CD8 clonotypes were shared. Higher generation probabilities were observed for clonotypes shared by all four sorted-subset donors than for non-shared clonotypes. Based on pairwise subsampling, the degree of clonotype sharing among donors was expected to be affected by sequencing depth. Sampling was restricted to blood, and TCR repertoires in tissue are likely to differ from TCR repertoires in blood.

The V and J segments used are TRBV30 and TRBJ1-5; no D gene call is confident. This TCR was recovered from a man between 18 and 29 years old in good health. Some clones in this sample may be carry-over from other donors' samples. The sequencing sample was made of memory CD4+ T cells from PBMCs. The cell subset or site label corresponds to: CD45RA-negative fraction. The CDR3 protein sequence reads: CAWSVGLINQPQHF. The sequenced DNA: TGTGCCTGGAGTGTTGGTCTGATTAATCAGCCCCAGCATTTT.